These T cell receptor beta chains were read from a single sample in a study of blood T cell repertoires in COVID-19. The assay was immunoSEQ multiplex PCR, and TCRdb's table has in-frame clones only and misses some. The data contain 150,000 or so clones, 87% of them singletons. The sequenced sample consisted of PBMCs or T cells enriched from blood (not recorded which). The receptors derive from a woman aged 40 to 55 who had been exposed to COVID-19. CDR3s include the opening cysteine and the closing phenylalanine or tryptophan. A D gene is named only where the DNA matches it firmly. For some rows the clone size is stated as once, few or many, or as a class when expanded; others skip it.

>TRBV5-6|TRBJ1-2|TRBD1|NA
CASSLLGTGGIGYTF
TGTGCCAGCAGCTTACTCGGGACAGGGGGCATTGGCTACACCTTC
>TRBV18|TRBJ1-2|NA|NA
CASSLTGDYGYTF
TGTGCCAGCTCACTTACAGGCGACTATGGCTACACCTTC
>TRBV27|TRBJ2-3|TRBD1|NA
CASRLDRGSDTQYF
TGTGCCAGCAGGTTGGACAGGGGCTCCGATACGCAGTATTTT
>TRBV9|TRBJ2-5|TRBD1|NA
CASSETGTEGTQYF
TGTGCCAGCAGCGAGACCGGGACAGAGGGGACCCAGTACTTC
>TRBV19|TRBJ2-7|NA|NA
CASSRAGYDEQYF
TGTGCCAGTAGTAGGGCAGGGTACGACGAGCAGTACTTC
>TRBV12-3/TRBV12-4|TRBJ1-2|NA|once
CASRAGPLGYTF
TGTGCCAGCAGGGCAGGGCCCCTGGGCTACACCTTC
>TRBV5-1|TRBJ1-6|TRBD1|NA
CASSQNRPGTGSGIHF
TGCGCCAGCAGCCAGAATCGTCCCGGGACAGGTTCCGGCATCCACTTT
>TRBV28|TRBJ2-1|TRBD2|NA
CASSPQLAGAYNEQFF
TGTGCCAGCAGTCCGCAACTAGCGGGAGCCTACAATGAGCAGTTCTTC
>TRBV12-3/TRBV12-4|TRBJ1-1|NA|NA
CASRRQGNTEAFF
TGTGCCAGCAGGCGGCAGGGGAACACTGAAGCTTTCTTT
>TRBV3-1/TRBV3-2|TRBJ1-1|NA|NA
CASSQEGGSPEAFF
TGTGCCAGCAGCCAAGAAGGGGGTTCCCCTGAAGCTTTCTTT
>TRBV4-1|TRBJ1-2|TRBD1|few
CASSQDFSGQGKNYGYTF
TGCGCCAGCAGCCAAGATTTCTCCGGACAGGGGAAGAACTATGGCTACACCTTC
>TRBV7-9|TRBJ1-4|NA|NA
CASSTLGGVSEKLFF
TGTGCCAGCAGCACCCTCGGGGGGGTGAGTGAAAAACTGTTTTTT
>TRBV2|TRBJ2-4|NA|NA
CASSEASLLLAKNIQYF
TGTGCCAGCAGTGAAGCCTCGTTATTACTAGCCAAAAACATTCAGTACTTC
>TRBV19|TRBJ1-2|TRBD1|NA
CASSIAQGTYGYTF
TGTGCCAGTAGTATCGCACAGGGGACCTATGGCTACACCTTC
>TRBV9|TRBJ2-5|TRBD2|NA
CASSVEGRAALETQYF
TGTGCCAGCAGCGTAGAGGGGAGGGCCGCATTGGAGACCCAGTACTTC
>TRBV5-1|TRBJ2-3|NA|NA
CASREGADTQYF
TGCGCCAGCAGAGAAGGGGCAGATACGCAGTATTTT
>TRBV4-1|TRBJ1-4|NA|NA
CASSPPNPGKLFF
TGCGCCAGCAGCCCCCCTAACCCGGGGAAACTGTTTTTT
>TRBV7-2|TRBJ2-3|NA|NA
CASSLIHTDTQYF
TGTGCCAGCAGCTTAATACACACAGATACGCAGTATTTT
>TRBV29-1|TRBJ1-1|NA|NA
CSVEQVRTEAFF
TGCAGCGTTGAGCAGGTCCGGACTGAAGCTTTCTTT
>TRBV12-3/TRBV12-4|TRBJ1-1|NA|NA
CASSFESAFF
TGTGCCAGCAGTTTCGAGTCGGCTTTCTTT
>TRBV10-3|TRBJ1-4|NA|NA
CAISESRVEEKLFF
TGTGCCATCAGTGAGTCCCGGGTAGAAGAAAAACTGTTTTTT
>TRBV5-1|TRBJ2-1|TRBD2|NA
CASSLSLAGGNNEQFF
TGCGCCAGCAGCTTGAGTCTAGCGGGGGGAAACAATGAGCAGTTCTTC
>TRBV27|TRBJ1-2|TRBD1|NA
CASSPRTGGAVGYTF
TGTGCCAGCAGTCCCCGGACAGGGGGCGCGGTTGGCTACACCTTC
>TRBV24-1|TRBJ2-2|TRBD1|few
CATRGTADTGELFF
TGTGCCACCAGGGGGACAGCCGACACCGGGGAGCTGTTTTTT
>TRBV5-1|TRBJ2-1|TRBD2|NA
CASTRGDSIFDEQFF
TGCGCCAGCACTCGGGGGGACTCAATCTTCGATGAGCAGTTCTTC
>TRBV6-5|TRBJ1-5|NA|NA
CASSRAGGNQPQHF
TGTGCCAGCAGTAGGGCGGGGGGCAATCAGCCCCAGCATTTT
>TRBV24-1|TRBJ2-3|TRBD2|NA
CATSDSRTSGIGDTQYF
TGTGCCACCAGTGATTCACGGACTAGCGGGATTGGAGATACGCAGTATTTT
>TRBV7-9|TRBJ1-2|TRBD1|NA
CASSLIGQGGYTF
TGTGCCAGCAGCCTTATTGGACAGGGCGGCTACACCTTC
>TRBV7-9|TRBJ1-2|NA|many
CASSPDSDDGYTF
TGTGCCAGCAGCCCCGACAGCGACGATGGCTACACCTTC
>TRBV6-5|TRBJ1-3|NA|NA
CASSPGWASGNTIYF
TGTGCCAGCAGTCCCGGATGGGCCTCTGGAAACACCATATATTTT
>TRBV5-1|TRBJ1-2|NA|NA
CASRVGGADTNYGYTF
TGCGCCAGCAGAGTAGGGGGGGCCGATACTAACTATGGCTACACCTTC
>TRBV24-1|TRBJ2-1|NA|NA
CATEDPGLGNEQFF
TGTGCCACCGAGGATCCGGGACTCGGAAATGAGCAGTTCTTC
>TRBV25-1|TRBJ1-3|TRBD1|NA
CASSERQGATGNTIYF
TGTGCCAGCAGTGAGCGCCAGGGGGCAACTGGAAACACCATATATTTT
>TRBV7-9|TRBJ1-1|NA|few
CASSSKTGREMNTEAFF
TGTGCCAGCAGCTCTAAAACAGGGAGGGAGATGAACACTGAAGCTTTCTTT
>TRBV19|TRBJ2-1|NA|NA
CASSISSYNEQFF
TGTGCCAGTAGTATTAGTTCCTACAATGAGCAGTTCTTC
>TRBV27|TRBJ2-7|NA|NA
CASTGRGEQYF
TGTGCCAGCACCGGGAGAGGCGAGCAGTACTTC
>TRBV10-2|TRBJ1-1|TRBD1|few
CASSAGQGRTEAFF
TGCGCCAGCAGTGCCGGACAGGGAAGGACTGAAGCTTTCTTT
>TRBV7-9|TRBJ2-5|TRBD2|NA
CASSRGKRGAKETQYF
TGTGCCAGCAGCCGGGGGAAGCGGGGGGCGAAAGAGACCCAGTACTTC
>TRBV12-3/TRBV12-4|TRBJ1-1|TRBD1|NA
CASSSRTGTEAFF
TGTGCCAGCAGTTCACGGACAGGGACTGAAGCTTTCTTT
>TRBV5-6|TRBJ2-1|NA|NA
CASSPWTVPLEQFF
TGTGCCAGCAGCCCTTGGACTGTACCCCTGGAGCAGTTCTTC
>TRBV5-1|TRBJ2-5|TRBD1|few
CASSLQGRETQYF
TGCGCCAGCAGCTTACAGGGGCGGGAGACCCAGTACTTC
>TRBV19|TRBJ1-6|TRBD1|once
CASRQSGTGGSPLHF
TGTGCCAGTAGGCAATCCGGGACAGGGGGCTCACCCCTCCACTTT
>TRBV29-1|TRBJ2-1|TRBD2|NA
CSERLAGRNEQFF
TGCAGCGAGAGACTAGCGGGGCGAAATGAGCAGTTCTTC
>TRBV10-3|TRBJ1-5|TRBD1|NA
CAISESYGWTGNPQPQHF
TGTGCCATCAGTGAGTCATATGGGTGGACAGGGAATCCCCAGCCCCAGCATTTT
>TRBV19|TRBJ1-2|NA|NA
CASSSGLRGYTF
TGTGCCAGTAGTTCAGGACTGAGGGGCTACACCTTC
>TRBV7-2|TRBJ2-5|NA|NA
CASSLMGGQETQYF
TGTGCCAGCAGCTTAATGGGGGGCCAAGAGACCCAGTACTTC
>TRBV7-2|TRBJ1-5|NA|NA
CASSLGGAGNQPQHF
TGTGCCAGCAGCTTAGGTGGAGCTGGCAATCAGCCCCAGCATTTT
>TRBV9|TRBJ2-3|NA|once
CASTHQPDTTDTQYF
TGTGCCAGCACCCACCAACCGGACACCACAGATACGCAGTATTTT
>TRBV7-3|TRBJ1-2|NA|NA
CASSLNGAGTYGYTF
TGTGCCAGCAGCTTAAATGGAGCGGGCACCTATGGCTACACCTTC
>TRBV4-1|TRBJ1-5|NA|NA
CASSPRPGEGSNQPQHF
TGCGCCAGCAGCCCTCGGCCAGGGGAAGGTAGCAATCAGCCCCAGCATTTT
>TRBV4-1|TRBJ1-1|TRBD1|NA
CASSQGGQADTEAFF
TGCGCCAGCAGCCAAGGAGGACAGGCGGACACTGAAGCTTTCTTT
>TRBV12-5|TRBJ2-2|TRBD1|NA
CASGLVHETGKFGNTGELFF
TGTGCTAGTGGTTTGGTACATGAGACAGGGAAATTTGGGAACACCGGGGAGCTGTTTTTT
>TRBV6-5|TRBJ1-2|TRBD1|NA
CASSYSGQVYGYTF
TGTGCCAGCAGTTACTCGGGACAGGTCTATGGCTACACCTTC
>TRBV7-9|TRBJ1-6|TRBD1|NA
CASSLAAGGVSPLHF
TGTGCCAGCAGCTTAGCGGCAGGGGGCGTTTCACCCCTCCACTTT
>TRBV3-1/TRBV3-2|TRBJ1-2|NA|NA
CASSATGNGYTF
TGTGCCAGCAGCGCCACAGGGAACGGCTACACCTTC